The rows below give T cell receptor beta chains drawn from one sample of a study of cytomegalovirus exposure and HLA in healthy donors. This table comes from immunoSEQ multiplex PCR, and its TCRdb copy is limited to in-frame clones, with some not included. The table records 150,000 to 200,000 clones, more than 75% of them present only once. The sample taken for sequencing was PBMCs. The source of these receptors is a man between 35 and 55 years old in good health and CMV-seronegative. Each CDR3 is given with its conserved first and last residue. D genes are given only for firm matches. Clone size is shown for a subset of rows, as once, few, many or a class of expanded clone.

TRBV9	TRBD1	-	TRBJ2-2	TGTGCCAGCAGCCCGAGACAGGGCGGCGGCACCGGGGAGCTGTTTTTT	CASSPRQGGGTGELFF
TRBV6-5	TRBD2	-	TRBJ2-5	TGTGCCAGCCGAAGCGGGGGGGCATTAGAGACCCAGTACTTC	CASRSGGALETQYF
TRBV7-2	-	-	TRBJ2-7	TGTGCCAGCAGCCTACAAAGAAGCACTAGAGACTACGAGCAGTACTTC	CASSLQRSTRDYEQYF
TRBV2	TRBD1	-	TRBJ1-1	TGTGCCAGCAGGAGGCCGGGACAGCGAGCCACTGAAGCTTTCTTT	CASRRPGQRATEAFF
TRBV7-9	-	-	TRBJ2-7	TGTGCCAGCAGCTTCCTAGGCAGCTCCTACGAGCAGTACTTC	CASSFLGSSYEQYF
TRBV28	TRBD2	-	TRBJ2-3	TGTGCCAGCAGTCTAGCGGGAGTTAGCACAGATACGCAGTATTTT	CASSLAGVSTDTQYF
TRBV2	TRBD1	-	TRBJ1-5	TGTGCCAGCATAGGGACAGGGGACCAGCCCCAGCATTTT	CASIGTGDQPQHF
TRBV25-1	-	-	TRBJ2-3	TGTGCCAGCAGTGAAGGCGGTCTTCGCACAGATACGCAGTATTTT	CASSEGGLRTDTQYF
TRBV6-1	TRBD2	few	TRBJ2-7	TGTGCCAGCAGTGTCCAAGGACTAGCGGGGGCCCGCGAGCAGTACTTC	CASSVQGLAGAREQYF
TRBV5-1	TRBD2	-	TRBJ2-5	TGCGCCAGCAGCCGGGAGGCTTCCTGGGGGGAGACCCAGTACTTC	CASSREASWGETQYF
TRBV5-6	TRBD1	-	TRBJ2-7	TGTGCCAGCAGCTTGGGAGGGACAGGGAACACGTTACTGACCTACGAGCAGTACTTC	CASSLGGTGNTLLTYEQYF
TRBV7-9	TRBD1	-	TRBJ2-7	TGTGCCAGCAGCCCGGGGACAGAACTAGTCTACGAGCAGTACTTC	CASSPGTELVYEQYF
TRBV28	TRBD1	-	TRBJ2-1	TGTGCCAGCGGAGGGACAGGGGACTACAATGAGCAGTTCTTC	CASGGTGDYNEQFF
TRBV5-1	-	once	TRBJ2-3	TGCGCCAGCAGCTTGGGGGAGCCGACAAGCACAGATACGCAGTATTTT	CASSLGEPTSTDTQYF
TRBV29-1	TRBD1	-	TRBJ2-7	TGCAGCGTCCCTAGGACAGGGGGCTACGAGCAGTACTTC	CSVPRTGGYEQYF
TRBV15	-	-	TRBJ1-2	TGTGCCACCAGCGACCCCGGGGCAGGGGCGCCTGGCTACACCTTC	CATSDPGAGAPGYTF
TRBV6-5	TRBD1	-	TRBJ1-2	TGTGCCAGCAGTTACGGACAGGGGGGCTACACCTTC	CASSYGQGGYTF
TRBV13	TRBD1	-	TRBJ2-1	TGTGCCAGCAGCTCCCCAGGGGGCGGGGCTAGCAATGAGCAGTTCTTC	CASSSPGGGASNEQFF
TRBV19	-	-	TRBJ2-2	TGTGCCAGTAGAACATACTCGGGTACCGGGGAGCTGTTTTTT	CASRTYSGTGELFF
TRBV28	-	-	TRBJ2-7	TGTGCCAGCAGTTTATACTCTGGGGGGAACTACGAGCAGTACTTC	CASSLYSGGNYEQYF
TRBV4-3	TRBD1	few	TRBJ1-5	TGCGCCAGCAGCCAAAGGGTAGGGGGCAGCAATCAGCCCCAGCATTTT	CASSQRVGGSNQPQHF
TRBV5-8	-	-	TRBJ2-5	TGTGCCAGCAGCCTGGGAGATAAGAGCGAGACCCAGTACTTC	CASSLGDKSETQYF
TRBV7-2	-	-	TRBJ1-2	TGTGCCAGCACGGTCGGGGGTACGGGCTATGGCTACACCTTC	CASTVGGTGYGYTF
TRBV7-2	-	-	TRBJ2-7	TGTGCCAGCAGCTTAGGGACATACGAGCAGTACTTC	CASSLGTYEQYF
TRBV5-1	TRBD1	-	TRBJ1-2	TGCGCCAGCAGCGAGAGGGACAGGGACGGCTACACCTTC	CASSERDRDGYTF
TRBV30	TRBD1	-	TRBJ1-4	TGTGCCTGGGCGCCCGTGGACAGGGGGACTGAAAAACTGTTTTTT	CAWAPVDRGTEKLFF
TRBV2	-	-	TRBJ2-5	TGTGCCAGCAGGGACGGACCCAGGGTCAGGCAAGAGACCCAGTACTTC	CASRDGPRVRQETQYF
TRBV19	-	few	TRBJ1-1	TGTGCCAGTACTAAAGACAGACTAAACACTGAAGCTTTCTTT	CASTKDRLNTEAFF
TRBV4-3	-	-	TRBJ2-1	TGCGCCAGCAGCCAAATGGGCGGGGGCGGGAATGAGCAGTTCTTC	CASSQMGGGGNEQFF
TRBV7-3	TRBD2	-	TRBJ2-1	TGTGCCAGCAGCTTGCGGGAGGGCCGCTACAATGAGCAGTTCTTC	CASSLREGRYNEQFF
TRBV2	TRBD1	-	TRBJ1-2	TGTGCCAGCAGTGGGGGACAGGGGGCTTGGGGCTACACCTTC	CASSGGQGAWGYTF
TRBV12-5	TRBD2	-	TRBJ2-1	TGTGCTAGCGCCGCTAGCGGGCTGGAAGAGCAGTTCTTC	CASAASGLEEQFF
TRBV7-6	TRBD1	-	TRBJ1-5	TGTGCCAGCAGCGGACAGGGGGCCCATCAGCCCCAGCATTTT	CASSGQGAHQPQHF
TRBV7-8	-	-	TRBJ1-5	TGTGCCAGCAGCAAACAACGGGGGGTGGGTCAGCCCCAGCATTTT	CASSKQRGVGQPQHF
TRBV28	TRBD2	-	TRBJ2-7	TGTGCCAGCAGTTTGGTCGCACCGGGACTAGCGGGAGGGCGGGAGCAGTACTTC	CASSLVAPGLAGGREQYF
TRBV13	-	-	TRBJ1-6	TGTGCCAGCAGCTTCGAGAATTCACCCCTCCACTTT	CASSFENSPLHF
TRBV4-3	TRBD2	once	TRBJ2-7	TGCGCCAGCAGCCAAGGTCTAGCGGTCCCCCTCGAGCAGTACTTC	CASSQGLAVPLEQYF
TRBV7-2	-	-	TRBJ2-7	TGTGCCAGCAGCTTAGGGGCGGGATCGGCGTACGAGCAGTACTTC	CASSLGAGSAYEQYF
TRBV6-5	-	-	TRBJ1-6	TGTGCCAGCAGTTACGAGGGATACTATAATTCACCCCTCCACTTT	CASSYEGYYNSPLHF
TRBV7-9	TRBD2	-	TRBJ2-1	TGTGCCAGCAGCTCCCTAGCGGGCCTCTCCTACAATGAGCAGTTCTTC	CASSSLAGLSYNEQFF
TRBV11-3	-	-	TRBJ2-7	TGTGCCAGCAGCTCCCGGGTGTACGAGCAGTACTTC	CASSSRVYEQYF
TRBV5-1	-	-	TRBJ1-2	TGCGCCAGCAGCTTGGATGAGGCCATCTATGGCTACACCTTC	CASSLDEAIYGYTF
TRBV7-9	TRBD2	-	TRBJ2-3	TGTGCCAGCAGCTTAGGGCTAGCGGCAGATACGCAGTATTTT	CASSLGLAADTQYF
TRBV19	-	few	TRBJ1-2	TGTGCCAGTAGTATAGATCCCTCGAGGAATGGCTACACCTTC	CASSIDPSRNGYTF
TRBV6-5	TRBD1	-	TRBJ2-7	TGTGCCAGCAGTTACGTACAGGGGGCAGGAGAGCAGTACTTC	CASSYVQGAGEQYF
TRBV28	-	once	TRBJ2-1	TGTGCCAGCAGTTTACCGGGACAACTCAATGAGCAGTTCTTC	CASSLPGQLNEQFF
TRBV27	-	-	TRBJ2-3	TGTGCCAGCAGTTTAAGTGGGAGTGGAAAGCCCACATTT	CASSLSGSGKPTF
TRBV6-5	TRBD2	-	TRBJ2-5	TGTGCCAGCAGTTACGGAAGCGGGGGGGCGTCAGAGACCCAGTACTTC	CASSYGSGGASETQYF
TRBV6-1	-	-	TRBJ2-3	TGTGCCAGCAGTGTACAAGATACGCAGTATTTT	CASSVQDTQYF
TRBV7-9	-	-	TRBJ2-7	TGTTCCAGCAGCTTATTCGACGAGCAGTACTTC	CSSSLFDEQYF
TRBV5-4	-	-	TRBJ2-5	TGTGCCAGCAGCCTCCCCTCCCAAGAGACCCAGTACTTC	CASSLPSQETQYF
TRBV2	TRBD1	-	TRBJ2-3	TGTGCCAGCAGTCTAGGGGGACAGGGAACAGATACGCAGTATTTT	CASSLGGQGTDTQYF
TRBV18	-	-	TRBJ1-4	TGTGCCAGCTCTTCGGACAGTAATGAAAAACTGTTTTTT	CASSSDSNEKLFF
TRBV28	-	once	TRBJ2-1	TGTGCCGCCAGGAGGCAGGTGGAAAGGAGTGAGCAGTTCTTC	CAARRQVERSEQFF